These T cell receptor beta chains were read from a single sample in a study of long-term antiretroviral therapy in people with HIV. Using immunoSEQ multiplex PCR, the repertoire was profiled, and TCRdb retains in-frame clones only, with some absent. The sample holds more than 15,000 clones, 81% seen once. The material was unsorted PBMCs, obtained around 1.3 years before starting antiretroviral therapy. Source of these receptors: a man aged 25 to 40 with HIV. The conserved cysteine and the conserved F or W are not part of the CDR3 here. A D gene is named only where the DNA matches it firmly. Part of the rows lack a size; the others show once, few, many or a class for expanded clones.

v_call: TRBV10-2
d_call: .
j_call: TRBJ1-2
cdr3_length: 13
clone_size: .
cdr3_aa: ASSDLDPGDYGYT

v_call: TRBV7-9
d_call: TRBD1
j_call: TRBJ2-7
cdr3_length: 9
clone_size: once
cdr3_aa: ASSQGAQQY

v_call: TRBV28
d_call: .
j_call: TRBJ2-4
cdr3_length: 14
clone_size: .
cdr3_aa: ASRVGLVGGKSIQY

v_call: TRBV11-2
d_call: TRBD2
j_call: TRBJ2-3
cdr3_length: 14
clone_size: .
cdr3_aa: ASSLDPSGVTDTQY

v_call: TRBV27
d_call: TRBD2
j_call: TRBJ2-1
cdr3_length: 14
clone_size: .
cdr3_aa: ASSLLSSGSADEQF

v_call: TRBV27
d_call: TRBD2
j_call: TRBJ2-7
cdr3_length: 12
clone_size: few
cdr3_aa: ASSPTSGRLGQY

v_call: TRBV29-1
d_call: .
j_call: TRBJ1-2
cdr3_length: 14
clone_size: .
cdr3_aa: SVEPLPGGGGYGYT

v_call: TRBV6-4
d_call: TRBD1
j_call: TRBJ1-1
cdr3_length: 13
clone_size: .
cdr3_aa: ASRDRGRENTEAF

v_call: TRBV19
d_call: .
j_call: TRBJ2-7
cdr3_length: 13
clone_size: .
cdr3_aa: ASSLRDSWTYEQY

v_call: TRBV9
d_call: TRBD2
j_call: TRBJ2-5
cdr3_length: 13
clone_size: .
cdr3_aa: ASNLASGSGETQY

v_call: TRBV28
d_call: .
j_call: TRBJ1-4
cdr3_length: 12
clone_size: .
cdr3_aa: ASSLLGFNEKLF

v_call: TRBV4-1
d_call: TRBD1
j_call: TRBJ1-5
cdr3_length: 14
clone_size: .
cdr3_aa: ASSQDRTGDGQPQH

v_call: TRBV10-3
d_call: .
j_call: TRBJ1-6
cdr3_length: 10
clone_size: .
cdr3_aa: AISESREPLH

v_call: TRBV10-3
d_call: TRBD1
j_call: TRBJ1-2
cdr3_length: 12
clone_size: .
cdr3_aa: AITGQELDRGYT

v_call: TRBV15
d_call: TRBD1
j_call: TRBJ1-3
cdr3_length: 15
clone_size: .
cdr3_aa: ATSRDPGQLSGNTIY

v_call: TRBV19
d_call: .
j_call: TRBJ2-1
cdr3_length: 10
clone_size: .
cdr3_aa: ASRQGYNEQF

v_call: TRBV13
d_call: .
j_call: TRBJ2-7
cdr3_length: 12
clone_size: .
cdr3_aa: ASRLGGSSYEQY

v_call: TRBV7-2
d_call: TRBD2
j_call: TRBJ2-1
cdr3_length: 15
clone_size: .
cdr3_aa: ASSPRAGLAERNEQF

v_call: TRBV10-3
d_call: .
j_call: TRBJ1-5
cdr3_length: 13
clone_size: .
cdr3_aa: AISEGSSSNQPQH

v_call: TRBV7-9
d_call: .
j_call: TRBJ2-5
cdr3_length: 11
clone_size: .
cdr3_aa: ASSPHYQETQY

v_call: TRBV11-3
d_call: TRBD1
j_call: TRBJ2-1
cdr3_length: 11
clone_size: large
cdr3_aa: ASSDTGQEVPF

v_call: TRBV10-3
d_call: .
j_call: TRBJ2-1
cdr3_length: 11
clone_size: .
cdr3_aa: AISEQGLFEQF

v_call: TRBV6-5
d_call: TRBD2
j_call: TRBJ2-5
cdr3_length: 13
clone_size: .
cdr3_aa: ASSRAGAGVETQY

v_call: TRBV25-1
d_call: .
j_call: TRBJ2-7
cdr3_length: 13
clone_size: .
cdr3_aa: ASSDPGNPSYEQY

v_call: TRBV7-9
d_call: .
j_call: TRBJ2-5
cdr3_length: 11
clone_size: once
cdr3_aa: ASSRGIQETQY

v_call: TRBV19
d_call: .
j_call: TRBJ1-5
cdr3_length: 13
clone_size: .
cdr3_aa: ASSSTGTSNQPQH

v_call: TRBV19
d_call: TRBD2
j_call: TRBJ2-7
cdr3_length: 12
clone_size: .
cdr3_aa: ASNPSGSSYEQY

v_call: TRBV7-9
d_call: TRBD1
j_call: TRBJ2-7
cdr3_length: 13
clone_size: .
cdr3_aa: ASSSTKTGPYEQY

v_call: TRBV30
d_call: .
j_call: TRBJ2-2
cdr3_length: 11
clone_size: once
cdr3_aa: AWSVGRAGELF

v_call: TRBV11-2
d_call: .
j_call: TRBJ1-1
cdr3_length: 8
clone_size: few
cdr3_aa: ASSPYKAF

v_call: TRBV11-3
d_call: TRBD1
j_call: TRBJ2-7
cdr3_length: 15
clone_size: .
cdr3_aa: AYKGAEWPSERYEQY

v_call: TRBV28
d_call: .
j_call: TRBJ1-5
cdr3_length: 10
clone_size: .
cdr3_aa: ASSSVGQPQH

v_call: TRBV11-2
d_call: .
j_call: TRBJ2-7
cdr3_length: 11
clone_size: .
cdr3_aa: ASSHRARYEQY

v_call: TRBV7-2
d_call: TRBD2
j_call: TRBJ2-7
cdr3_length: 13
clone_size: .
cdr3_aa: ASSLLAGVSYEQY

v_call: TRBV7-8
d_call: .
j_call: TRBJ1-3
cdr3_length: 12
clone_size: .
cdr3_aa: ASSETRAGNTIY

v_call: TRBV1
d_call: .
j_call: TRBJ1-2
cdr3_length: 12
clone_size: .
cdr3_aa: TSSQSRGPTVST

v_call: TRBV11-1
d_call: TRBD2
j_call: TRBJ2-1
cdr3_length: 15
clone_size: once
cdr3_aa: ASSLAPPGLAPAEQF

v_call: TRBV6-5
d_call: TRBD2
j_call: TRBJ2-1
cdr3_length: 14
clone_size: .
cdr3_aa: ASSYNPTSGGHEQF

v_call: TRBV6-1
d_call: .
j_call: TRBJ2-7
cdr3_length: 13
clone_size: .
cdr3_aa: ASSGTQGSLYEQY

v_call: TRBV30
d_call: .
j_call: TRBJ2-7
cdr3_length: 11
clone_size: .
cdr3_aa: ACSFGGSYEQY

v_call: TRBV6-6
d_call: TRBD1
j_call: TRBJ1-2
cdr3_length: 13
clone_size: .
cdr3_aa: ASSLRDRGTIGYT

v_call: TRBV2
d_call: .
j_call: TRBJ2-6
cdr3_length: 16
clone_size: .
cdr3_aa: ASSEWGHQNSGANVLT

v_call: TRBV6-6
d_call: .
j_call: TRBJ2-4
cdr3_length: 9
clone_size: once
cdr3_aa: ATLTKNIQY

v_call: TRBV18
d_call: .
j_call: TRBJ2-5
cdr3_length: 10
clone_size: .
cdr3_aa: ASSPGGETQY

v_call: TRBV27
d_call: TRBD1
j_call: TRBJ1-4
cdr3_length: 12
clone_size: .
cdr3_aa: ASSQTGADEKLF

v_call: TRBV10-3
d_call: TRBD1
j_call: TRBJ2-7
cdr3_length: 12
clone_size: .
cdr3_aa: AISRDRAAYEQY

v_call: TRBV30
d_call: TRBD2
j_call: TRBJ2-7
cdr3_length: 12
clone_size: .
cdr3_aa: AWRILAGVGEQY

v_call: TRBV27
d_call: .
j_call: TRBJ2-2
cdr3_length: 12
clone_size: few
cdr3_aa: ASTFDRISGELF

v_call: TRBV7-2
d_call: .
j_call: TRBJ1-5
cdr3_length: 13
clone_size: few
cdr3_aa: ASSLGTPGNQPQH

v_call: TRBV5-8
d_call: .
j_call: TRBJ2-1
cdr3_length: 13
clone_size: once
cdr3_aa: ASTWGGVGAGEQF

v_call: TRBV11-1
d_call: TRBD1
j_call: TRBJ1-1
cdr3_length: 13
clone_size: .
cdr3_aa: ASSLVGQGIAEAF

v_call: TRBV7-9
d_call: .
j_call: TRBJ1-4
cdr3_length: 13
clone_size: once
cdr3_aa: ASSLPQGVQEKLF

v_call: TRBV29-1
d_call: .
j_call: TRBJ2-5
cdr3_length: 11
clone_size: .
cdr3_aa: SVEGSNQETQY

v_call: TRBV5-8
d_call: TRBD1
j_call: TRBJ2-1
cdr3_length: 14
clone_size: .
cdr3_aa: ASNILGQGGHNEQF

v_call: TRBV11-2
d_call: .
j_call: TRBJ2-5
cdr3_length: 10
clone_size: .
cdr3_aa: ASSFRRGTQY

v_call: TRBV11-2
d_call: .
j_call: TRBJ1-5
cdr3_length: 13
clone_size: .
cdr3_aa: ASSLGIQANQPQH

v_call: TRBV19
d_call: .
j_call: TRBJ1-6
cdr3_length: 13
clone_size: .
cdr3_aa: ASSRRRDENSPLH

v_call: TRBV5-4
d_call: TRBD1
j_call: TRBJ1-4
cdr3_length: 15
clone_size: .
cdr3_aa: ASSFGQGKGTNEKLF

v_call: TRBV9
d_call: TRBD1
j_call: TRBJ1-3
cdr3_length: 15
clone_size: .
cdr3_aa: ASSVAQGAYPGNTIY